The 28 T cell receptor beta chains presented below share a single source sample, sequenced in a study of post-analysis software for immune sequencing data. Notes on the study in general: Patients used four to six TRBV segments, including TRBV5-6, TRBV5-1 and TRBV20-1, more often than controls.

The antigens of these receptors remain unknown. TCR beta libraries were prepared from cDNA with unique molecular identifiers. TCRdb recomputed calls from the PCR reads with MiXCR, one row per CDR3 protein. Here the sample spans about 460,000 distinct CDR3 sequences, 40% to 55% being singletons. The sample was blood. The receptors were sampled from a girl aged 5-17 years with multiple sclerosis.

The chain couples TRBV5-1 to TRBJ2-3; 13 nucleotides align to TRBD2. The CDR3 length is 16 residues. The V gene end was trimmed by 0 bases and the J gene end by 7 bases; junction bases not matched to a gene: 5. From germline, CDR1 is SGHRS and CDR2 YFSETQ. The DNA of the CDR3 is TGCGCCAGCAGCTTGGGACTAGCGGGAGGAACCAATACGCAGTATTTT. Its protein is CASSLGLAGGTNTQYF.

This clonotype was counted many times. CDR3 in amino acids: CASSYSRLAGGPDTQYF. The CDR3 DNA reads TGTGCCAGCAGTTACTCGAGGCTAGCGGGAGGGCCCGATACGCAGTATTTT. V is TRBV6-5 and J is TRBJ2-3, with 12 nucleotides matching TRBD2. The CDR3 covers 17 residues. Germline CDR1 and CDR2: MNHEY and SVGAGI. With 0 bases clipped from V and 6 bases from J, the junction kept 7 bases outside the gene matches.

In its sample, this clonotype was seen a few times. The chain employs TRBV28 and TRBJ1-5; 7 bases line up with TRBD1. Germline trimming cut 4 bases from V and 0 bases from J; bases unmatched to any gene: 9. This CDR3 is 17 amino acids long. The germline CDR1 and CDR2 sequences are MDHEN and SYDVKM. CDR3 nucleotides: TGTGCCAGCAGTTCCCCGGGGACAGTCGGTAGCAATCAGCCCCAGCATTTT. Translated: CASSSPGTVGSNQPQHF.

The chain employs TRBV20-1 and TRBJ2-1, with 9 nucleotides matching TRBD2. CDR1 DFQATT and CDR2 SNEGSKA come from the germline V gene (reference sequence). Losses at the gene ends were 6 bases for V and 5 bases for J; bases not matched to a gene: 11. The CDR3 is made up of 15 amino acids. The DNA for the CDR3 is TGCAGTGCCCGACGAGGACTAGCGATAGACAATGAGCAGTTCTTC. Translated, it gives CSARRGLAIDNEQFF.

This clonotype was recorded a few times. The rearrangement links TRBV28 to TRBJ2-3; 8 bases match TRBD1. Looked up from germline, CDR1 is MDHEN and CDR2 is SYDVKM. V shed 4 bases and J 5 bases; nucleotides not matched to a gene: 14. The CDR3 sequence is 17 residues long. Here the CDR3 reads CASSWDRPGQREDTQYF. CDR3 bases: TGTGCCAGCAGTTGGGACAGGCCGGGACAAAGGGAAGATACGCAGTATTTT.

This chain connects TRBV3-1 to TRBJ2-7, with 9 bases aligning to TRBD1. The CDR3 extends over 14 amino acids. The trim removed 4 bases at V and 3 bases at J, leaving 4 bases unmatched. Germline V lookup: CDR1 LGHDT, CDR2 YNNKEL (reference sequence). The CDR3 region is CASSPQGQGYEQYF. CDR3 sequence (DNA): TGTGCCAGCAGCCCGCAGGGACAGGGCTACGAGCAGTACTTC.

The rearrangement joins TRBV20-1 to TRBJ2-3; 10 nucleotides match TRBD2. The CDR3 has 15 residues. Germline CDR1 reads DFQATT; CDR2 reads SNEGSKA (reference sequence). With 6 bases clipped from V and 6 bases from J, the junction kept 12 bases outside the gene matches. CDR3 DNA: TGCAGTGCAGAAAAGGCGCTAGCGGGAGTGGATACGCAGTATTTT. Translating gives CSAEKALAGVDTQYF.

This clonotype was seen more than once but under ten times. The chain couples TRBV20-1 to TRBJ1-2; TRBD1 matches at 7 bases. With 2 bases clipped from V and 4 bases from J, the junction kept 7 bases outside the gene matches. CDR1 and CDR2 (germline): DFQATT, SNEGSKA (reference sequence). The CDR3 totals 14 residues. CDR3 nucleotide sequence: TGCAGTGCTAGATCTGACAGGGCCCGCTATGGCTACACCTTC. It is translated as CSARSDRARYGYTF.

The chain joins TRBV5-1 to TRBJ1-4; 9 nucleotides agree with TRBD1. Trimming cost V 3 bases and J 5 bases; bases outside gene matches: 2. The V gene's germline CDR1 is SGHRS and CDR2 YFSETQ. This CDR3 has 14 amino acids. In nucleotides, the CDR3 is TGCGCCAGCAGCTCGGACAGGGGAAATGAAAAACTGTTTTTT. The encoded protein is CASSSDRGNEKLFF.

The sample holds many counts of this clonotype. The chain links TRBV4-1 to TRBJ2-7; unclear D gene. V lost 0 bases and J lost 0, with 6 bases in between. The CDR3 loop spans 14 amino acids. Germline CDR1 is MGHRA and CDR2 is YSYEKL. The CDR3 protein is CASSQDLSSYEQYF. The CDR3 DNA reads TGCGCCAGCAGCCAAGATTTGAGCTCCTACGAGCAGTACTTC.

The chain recombines TRBV20-1 with TRBJ2-5; 9 bases line up with TRBD1. V dropped 4 bases and J dropped 3; count of bases not matched to a gene: 3. CDR1 and CDR2 (germline): DFQATT, SNEGSKA (reference sequence). The CDR3 runs 13 residues. Written as DNA, the CDR3 is TGCAGTGCTACGACAGGGGGTAAAGAGACCCAGTACTTC. Translation: CSATTGGKETQYF.

In its sample, this clonotype was seen once. The V and J genes are TRBV12-3 or TRBV12-4 and TRBJ2-5; 13 bases align to TRBD2. The J segment lost 10 bases and the V segment lost 8 bases, leaving 13 bases of the junction unmatched. The CDR3 is made up of 15 amino acids. CDR3 DNA sequence: TGTGCCAGCCGAGTTGGACTAGCGGGAGATACGGGCCAGTACTTC. It is translated as CASRVGLAGDTGQYF.

The chain carries TRBV29-1 and TRBJ2-2, with unresolved D. V was shortened by 4 bases and J by 0 bases, with 9 bases between the two germline ends. This CDR3 comprises 14 residues. Per germline, CDR1 SQVTM and CDR2 ANQGSEA. CDR3 protein: CSVVTRTNTGELFF. The CDR3 DNA reads as TGCAGCGTTGTTACACGAACGAACACCGGGGAGCTGTTTTTT.

The chain carries TRBV2 and TRBJ1-2; D is possibly TRBD1 (6 bases). V lost 4 bases, J lost 6 bases, and 21 bases lay in between. Germline assignment: CDR1 SNHLY and CDR2 FYNNEI. The CDR3 consists of 16 residues. The CDR3 protein is CASSVVLVRGWDGYTF. Here the CDR3 DNA reads TGTGCCAGCAGTGTGGTGTTGGTCAGGGGATGGGATGGCTACACCTTC. The variable domain in full, with the rest retrieved from reference TRBV2 and TRBJ1-2, is EPEVTQTPSHQVTQMGQEVILRCVPISNHLYFYWYRQILGQKVEFLVSFYNNEISEKSEIFDDQFSVERPDGSNFTLKIRSTKLEDSAMYFCASSVVLVRGWDGYTFGSGTRLTVV.

There are a few counts of this clonotype. This chain connects TRBV5-1 to TRBJ2-1; a possible D gene is TRBD1 (5 bases). This CDR3 comprises 14 residues. V lost 4 bases and J lost 5, with 13 bases in between. Germline CDR1 is SGHRS and CDR2 is YFSETQ. DNA of the CDR3: TGCGCCAGCAGCGACATCGACAGAAACAATGAGCAGTTCTTC. As protein: CASSDIDRNNEQFF.

The rearrangement joins TRBV20-1 to TRBJ1-1, with a tentative D call TRBD1 (6 bases). Germline V gene data show CDR1 as DFQATT and CDR2 as SNEGSKA (reference sequence). CDR3 length equals 16 residues. V lost 0 bases and J lost 3, with 17 bases in between. The CDR3 sequence is CSARDPETHRDTEAFF. The CDR3 nucleotides are TGCAGTGCTAGAGATCCCGAAACCCACAGGGACACTGAAGCTTTCTTT.

The V gene is TRBV19, the J gene TRBJ1-1; 9 positions match TRBD1. The CDR3 has 14 amino acids. Unmatched junction bases numbered 5, after V lost 8 bases and J lost 1 base. The germline V gene encodes CDR1 LNHDA and CDR2 SQIVND (reference sequence). This chain's CDR3 is CASGRDRANTEAFF. The CDR3 DNA is TGTGCCAGTGGCAGGGACAGGGCGAACACTGAAGCTTTCTTT.

The rearrangement uses TRBV15 and TRBJ2-7, with D possibly matching TRBD1 (5 bases). Trimming stripped 5 bases from V and 3 bases from J, with 8 bases between. This CDR3 has 12 residues. Germline V lookup: CDR1 LNHNV, CDR2 YYDKDF (reference sequence). The CDR3 spells CATSQGGYEQYF. The CDR3 DNA sequence: TGTGCCACCAGCCAGGGTGGCTACGAGCAGTACTTC.

This chain connects TRBV10-3 to TRBJ2-1, with 9 nucleotides matching TRBD2. J was trimmed by 9 bases and V by 8 bases; bases with no gene match: 8. The V gene's germline CDR1 is ENHRY and CDR2 SYGVKD. The CDR3 is made up of 13 amino acids. In DNA form, the CDR3 reads TGTGCCATCGGGACTAGCAATAGGCCTGAGCAGTTCTTC. It encodes CAIGTSNRPEQFF.

The rearrangement links TRBV28 to TRBJ2-7; 7 bases are a match to TRBD2. Germline V lookup: CDR1 MDHEN, CDR2 SYDVKM. With 1 base clipped from V and 2 bases from J, the junction kept 8 bases outside the gene matches. The length of the CDR3 is 16 residues. CDR3 nucleotides: TGTGCCAGCAGTTTATCGTCGGGAGGTGGAACCTACGAGCAGTACTTC. Protein: CASSLSSGGGTYEQYF. Looking up the rest from reference TRBV28 and TRBJ2-7 gives the full variable domain: DVKVTQSSRYLVKRTGEKVFLECVQDMDHENMFWYRQDPGLGLRLIYFSYDVKMKEKGDIPEGYSVSREKKERFSLILESASTNQTSMYLCASSLSSGGGTYEQYFGPGTRLTVT.

The chain combines TRBV10-3 with TRBJ1-1; D is unclear. The CDR3 runs to 15 residues. V shed 0 bases and J shed 3 bases, with 11 bases lying between them. Germline assignment: CDR1 ENHRY and CDR2 SYGVKD. This CDR3 is CAISESVYRDTEAFF. CDR3 DNA: TGTGCCATCAGTGAGTCGGTATACCGAGACACTGAAGCTTTCTTT.

This clonotype was seen only a few times. This chain links TRBV5-1 with TRBJ2-3, with D possibly matching TRBD1 (6 bases). Germline V lookup: CDR1 SGHRS, CDR2 YFSETQ. This CDR3 is built from 16 residues. The V gene lost 0 bases and the J gene lost 1 base, with 12 bases spanning the gap. Written as DNA, the CDR3 is TGCGCCAGCAGCTTGGAACAGGGCCTTGGCACAGATACGCAGTATTTT. It encodes CASSLEQGLGTDTQYF.

This clonotype has more than one count but fewer than ten. V usage is TRBV7-9 and J usage is TRBJ2-7; 9 bases line up with TRBD2. The junction had 8 bases not matched to a gene; V was cut back by 4 bases and J by 4 bases. CDR1 and CDR2 (germline): SEHNR, FQNEAQ (reference sequence). The CDR3 has 15 amino acids. CDR3 amino acids: CASSWQSSGIYEQYF. For the CDR3, the DNA is TGTGCCAGCAGCTGGCAGTCTAGCGGGATTTACGAGCAGTACTTC.

The rearrangement links TRBV28 to TRBJ2-1, with TRBD2 matching 10 bases. The CDR3 consists of 17 residues. Germline assignment: CDR1 MDHEN and CDR2 SYDVKM. V shed 2 bases, J shed 3 bases, and the junction held 7 bases outside the gene matches. This chain's CDR3 is CASSLEPGTSDYNEQFF. CDR3 nucleotides: TGTGCCAGCAGTTTAGAACCCGGGACTAGCGACTACAATGAGCAGTTCTTC.

The V call is TRBV9, the J call TRBJ2-3; TRBD2 matches at 8 bases. V lost 2 bases and J lost 8; bases outside the gene matches: 10. The CDR3 covers 15 residues. CDR1 and CDR2 (germline): SGDLS, YYNGEE. CDR3 region: CASSVAGLGEGTQYF. As DNA, the CDR3 is TGTGCCAGCAGCGTGGCGGGACTAGGTGAAGGTACGCAGTATTTT.

Worth noting for this clonotype: The junction does not match germline at one end; this may be a read error. This chain connects TRBV6-2 or TRBV6-3 to TRBJ2-5; D perhaps matches TRBD1 (5 bases). The CDR3 extends over 16 amino acids. Germline V gives CDR1 MNHEY, CDR2 SVGEGT. The CDR3 bases are TGTGCCAGTAGTTACACCAAGATGACAGTACAAGAGACCCAGTACTTC. This sequence encodes CASSYTKMTVQETQYF.

This chain joins TRBV7-9 and TRBJ1-4; TRBD1 agrees at 7 bases. The CDR3 sequence is 15 residues long. CDR1 is SEHNR and CDR2 is FQNEAQ in the germline V gene (reference sequence). V lost 5 bases to trimming and J lost 4 bases; unmatched junction nucleotides: 7. The CDR3 protein is CASSEQGLDNEKLFF. The CDR3 DNA follows: TGTGCCAGCAGCGAACAGGGGTTGGATAATGAAAAACTGTTTTTT.

V and J are TRBV20-1 and TRBJ2-5; 9 bases map to TRBD2. CDR1 DFQATT and CDR2 SNEGSKA come from the germline V gene (reference sequence). This CDR3 region has 14 residues. V trimming: 6 bases; J trimming: 4 bases; junction bases outside the gene matches: 9. The CDR3 sequence is CSALETSGGETQYF. Written as DNA, the CDR3 is TGCAGTGCCCTCGAGACTAGCGGAGGAGAGACCCAGTACTTC.